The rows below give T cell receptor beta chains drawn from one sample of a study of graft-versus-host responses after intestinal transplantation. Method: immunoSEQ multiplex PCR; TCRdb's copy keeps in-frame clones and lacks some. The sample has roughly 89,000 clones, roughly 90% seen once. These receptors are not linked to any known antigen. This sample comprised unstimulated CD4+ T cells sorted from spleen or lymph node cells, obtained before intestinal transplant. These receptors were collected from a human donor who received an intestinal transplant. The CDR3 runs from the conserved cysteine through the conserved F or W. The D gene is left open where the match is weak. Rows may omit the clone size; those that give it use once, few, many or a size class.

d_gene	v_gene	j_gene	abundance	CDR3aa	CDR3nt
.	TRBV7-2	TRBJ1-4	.	CASSLEGRGLDEKLFF	TGTGCCAGCAGCTTAGAGGGGAGGGGCCTAGATGAAAAACTGTTTTTT
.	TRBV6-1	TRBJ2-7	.	CASSDEYEQYF	TGTGCCAGCAGTGACGAGTACGAGCAGTACTTC
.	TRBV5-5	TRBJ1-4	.	CASSRSGEKLFF	TGTGCCAGCAGCCGCTCGGGGGAAAAACTGTTTTTT
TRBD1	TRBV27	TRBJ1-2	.	CASSSTGQNYGYTF	TGTGCCAGCAGTTCAACGGGACAGAACTATGGCTACACCTTC
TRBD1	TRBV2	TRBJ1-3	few	CASRETGGPGNTIYF	TGTGCCAGCAGGGAGACAGGGGGCCCTGGAAACACCATATATTTT
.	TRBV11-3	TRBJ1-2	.	CASSFLGGGYTF	TGTGCCAGCAGCTTCTTGGGGGGAGGCTACACCTTC
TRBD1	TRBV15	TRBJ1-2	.	CATSSHYGTGAGYTF	TGTGCCACCAGCAGTCACTACGGGACAGGGGCGGGCTACACCTTC
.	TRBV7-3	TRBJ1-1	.	CASSSVTGGEAFF	TGTGCCAGCAGCTCAGTTACCGGGGGAGAAGCTTTCTTT
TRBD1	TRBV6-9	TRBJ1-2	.	CASSSSDRGQGGYTF	TGTGCCAGCAGTTCCTCGGACAGGGGACAGGGTGGCTACACCTTC
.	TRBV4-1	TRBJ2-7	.	CASSRESTYEQYF	TGCGCCAGCAGCCGGGAGTCTACCTACGAGCAGTACTTC
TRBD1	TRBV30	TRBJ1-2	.	CAWLSDREVYGYTF	TGTGCCTGGCTTTCGGACAGGGAAGTTTATGGCTACACCTTC
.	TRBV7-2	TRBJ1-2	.	CASSLFPADNYGYTF	TGTGCCAGCAGCTTATTTCCAGCGGATAACTATGGCTACACCTTC
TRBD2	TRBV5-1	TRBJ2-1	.	CASSLGQRGGPEQFF	TGCGCCAGCAGCTTGGGCCAGCGGGGGGGCCCCGAGCAGTTCTTC
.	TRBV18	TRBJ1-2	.	CASSPPGQGNYGYTF	TGTGCCAGCTCACCACCGGGACAAGGAAACTATGGCTACACCTTC
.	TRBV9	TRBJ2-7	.	CASSVGGSTYEQYF	TGTGCCAGCAGCGTTGGGGGCTCCACCTACGAGCAGTACTTC
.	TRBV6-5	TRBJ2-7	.	CASSARAGRHEQYF	TGTGCCAGCAGCGCCCGCGCAGGGCGGCACGAGCAGTACTTC
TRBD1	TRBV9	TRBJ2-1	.	CASSVTIRDRGYNEQFF	TGTGCCAGCAGCGTAACGATCAGGGACAGGGGTTACAATGAGCAGTTCTTC
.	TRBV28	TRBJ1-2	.	CASSVTGSYGYTF	TGTGCCAGCAGTGTGACAGGTAGCTATGGCTACACCTTC
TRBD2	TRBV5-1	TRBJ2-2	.	CASRGAGGWTGELFF	TGCGCCAGCAGGGGAGCGGGAGGATGGACCGGGGAGCTGTTTTTT
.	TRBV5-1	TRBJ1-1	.	CASSLDWGGRTEAFF	TGCGCCAGCAGCCTAGATTGGGGTGGGAGGACTGAAGCTTTCTTT
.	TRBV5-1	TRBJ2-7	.	CASSLAAQSYEQYF	TGCGCCAGCAGCTTGGCCGCACAGTCCTACGAGCAGTACTTC
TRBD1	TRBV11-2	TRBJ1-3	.	CASSPGQGVPGNTIYF	TGTGCCAGCAGCCCGGGACAGGGGGTCCCTGGAAACACCATATATTTT
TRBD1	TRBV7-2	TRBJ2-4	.	CASSLGQGKNIQYF	TGTGCCAGCAGCTTAGGACAGGGAAAAAACATTCAGTACTTC
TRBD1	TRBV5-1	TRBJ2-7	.	CASSWAKGTGIYEQYF	TGCGCCAGCAGCTGGGCCAAAGGGACAGGGATCTACGAGCAGTACTTC
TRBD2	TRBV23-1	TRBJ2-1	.	CASSKTSGRRRDEQFF	TGCGCCAGCTCCAAGACTAGCGGGAGGCGGCGAGATGAGCAGTTCTTC
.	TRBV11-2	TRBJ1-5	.	CASSLERGQPQHF	TGTGCCAGCAGCTTAGAAAGGGGGCAGCCCCAGCATTTT
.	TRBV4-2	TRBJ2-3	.	CASSQAPRSDTQYF	TGTGCCAGCAGCCAAGCTCCGCGGTCAGATACGCAGTATTTT
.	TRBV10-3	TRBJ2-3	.	CAIGSADTQYF	TGTGCCATCGGTAGCGCAGATACGCAGTATTTT
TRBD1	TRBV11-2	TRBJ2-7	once	CASSAGTGPTYEQYF	TGTGCCAGCAGCGCCGGGACAGGACCTACCTACGAGCAGTACTTC
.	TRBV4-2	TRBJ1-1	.	CASSQVQGRHTEASF	TGTGCCAGCAGCCAGGTCCAGGGTCGGCACACTGAAGCTTCCTTT
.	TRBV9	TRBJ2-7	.	CASSRDITYEQYF	TGTGCCAGCAGCAGGGACATTACCTACGAGCAGTACTTC
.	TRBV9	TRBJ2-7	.	CASSVGGGDNYEQYF	TGTGCCAGCAGCGTTGGTGGGGGCGATAACTACGAGCAGTACTTC
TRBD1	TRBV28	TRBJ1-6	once	CASSPDRADTPLHF	TGTGCCAGCAGCCCGGACAGGGCCGATACCCCCCTCCACTTT
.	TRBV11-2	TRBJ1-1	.	CASSPRTKTGRVMGTEAFF	TGTGCCAGCAGCCCCCGAACCAAAACAGGGAGGGTTATGGGCACTGAAGCTTTCTTT
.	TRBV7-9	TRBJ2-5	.	CASSFQGRETQYF	TGTGCCAGCAGCTTCCAGGGTCGAGAGACCCAGTACTTC
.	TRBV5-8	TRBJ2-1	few	CASSLVKRSSYNEQFF	TGTGCCAGCAGCTTGGTGAAGCGGAGCTCCTACAATGAGCAGTTCTTC
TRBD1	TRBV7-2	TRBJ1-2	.	CASDSPGQGGYGYTF	TGTGCCAGCGACTCTCCAGGACAGGGGGGCTATGGCTACACCTTC